Below are 19 T cell receptor beta chains sequenced from a single sample in a study of blood T cells in healthy people across ages. Together with a sample-barcoded 5' primer, a J-beta primer mix was included in a second PCR lasting roughly 6 to 12 cycles. TCRdb reprocessed the 5' RACE reads with MiXCR, giving one entry per CDR3 protein. The sample contains 1.5 million to 2 million distinct CDR3 sequences, about 35% of which appear only once. The source material was blood. These receptor sequences come from a woman aged 25 to 39 in good health.

The genes are TRBV11-2 and TRBJ2-4; possibly TRBD1 for D (6 bases). This CDR3 is built from 14 residues. V was clipped by 0 bases and J by 9 bases, with 12 bases between them. Germline V gene sequence: CDR1 SGHAT, CDR2 FQNNGV. This CDR3 reads CASSLDVRGGIQYF. CDR3 in DNA: TGTGCCAGCAGCTTAGATGTCAGAGGGGGCATTCAGTACTTC.

This chain links TRBV29-1 with TRBJ1-2; 10 bases are a match to TRBD1. Trimming took 0 bases from V and 6 from J; bases not matched to a gene: 7. This CDR3 contains 15 residues. Germline V CDR1 and CDR2: SQVTM, ANQGSEA. DNA for the CDR3: TGCAGCGTTGAAGATTACGGGACAGGGGTTAATGGCTACACCTTC. Its translation is CSVEDYGTGVNGYTF.

With regard to this clonotype: One end of the junction is discordant with germline, which a read error may explain. The chain joins TRBV5-1 to TRBJ2-7, with 7 positions matching TRBD1. CDR1 and CDR2 from the germline V gene are SGHRS and YFSETQ. The CDR3 sequence is 13 residues long. CDR3 sequence (DNA): TGCGCCAGCAGCTCGGGACAGTCCTCCGAGCAGTACTTC. Its protein product is CASSSGQSSEQYF. The full variable domain, in which reference TRBV5-1 and TRBJ2-7 provide the parts outside the CDR3, is KAGVTQTPRYLIKTRGQQVTLSCSPISGHRSVSWYQQTPGQGLQFLFEYFSETQRNKGNFPGRFSGRQFSNSRSEMNVSTLELGDSALYLCASSSGQSSEQYFGPGTRLTVT.

This clonotype was seen just once. The chain recombines TRBV5-4 with TRBJ2-1; 9 bases agree with TRBD1. Looked up from germline, CDR1 is SGHNT and CDR2 is YYREEE (reference sequence). Trimming cost V 0 bases and J 4 bases; bases outside gene matches: 11. The CDR3 runs 18 residues. CDR3 amino acids: CASSLDFVGTGTYNEQFF. Here the CDR3 DNA reads TGTGCCAGCAGCTTGGATTTCGTAGGGACAGGGACTTACAATGAGCAGTTCTTC.

The rearrangement uses TRBV19 and TRBJ2-5; D might be TRBD1 or TRBD2, each matching 5 bases. This CDR3 contains 11 residues. Trimming left V 10 bases short and J 5 bases short, with 11 bases between. The germline V gene encodes CDR1 LNHDA and CDR2 SQIVND (reference sequence). Here the CDR3 reads CATGPGETQYF. The CDR3 nucleotides are TGTGCCACGGGGCCTGGGGAGACCCAGTACTTC.

The table lists this clonotype with a few counts. The chain has TRBV10-3 and TRBJ2-7; 7 positions agree with TRBD2. The V gene's germline CDR1 is ENHRY and CDR2 SYGVKD. The ends lost 6 bases at V and 0 bases at J; junction bases unmatched: 2. The CDR3 length is 13 residues. The chain's CDR3 is CAIRPSGSYEQYF. The CDR3 nucleotides read TGTGCCATCAGGCCTAGCGGCTCCTACGAGCAGTACTTC.

The chain is built from TRBV5-5 and TRBJ2-7; 7 bases line up with TRBD1. The CDR3 runs to 16 residues. The V segment lost 5 bases and the J segment 1 base; nucleotides outside the gene matches: 12. CDR1 is SGHKS and CDR2 is YYEKEE in the germline V gene (reference sequence). The CDR3 is CASRPSPGQNSYEQYF. The CDR3 DNA follows: TGTGCCAGCAGACCTTCACCGGGACAGAATTCCTACGAGCAGTACTTC.

This clonotype was counted between two and nine times. The rearrangement uses TRBV7-7 and TRBJ2-3; perhaps TRBD2 as D (6 bases). V was clipped by 5 bases and J by 5 bases, with 14 bases between them. The CDR3 runs to 14 residues. CDR1 is SSHAT and CDR2 is FNYEAQ in the germline V gene (reference sequence). The CDR3: CASSPGVDGDTQYF. The CDR3 DNA is TGTGCCAGCAGCCCGGGGGTGGACGGAGATACGCAGTATTTT.

The chain recombines TRBV7-8 with TRBJ1-1; 7 bases are a match to TRBD1. Germline V gene sequence: CDR1 SGHVS, CDR2 FQNEAQ. The length of the CDR3 is 15 residues. Unmatched junction bases numbered 7, after V lost 5 bases and J lost 1 base. CDR3 in DNA: TGTGCCAGCAGCAAAAGGGGGCCCTCGAACACTGAAGCTTTCTTT. Protein sequence: CASSKRGPSNTEAFF.

This clonotype was observed a handful of times. The chain couples TRBV6-2 or TRBV6-3 to TRBJ2-1; D is undetermined. Germline V CDR1 and CDR2: MNHEY, SVGEGT. The CDR3 sequence is 13 residues long. V lost 2 bases to trimming and J lost 9 bases, with 11 bases between them. CDR3 amino acids: CASSYDNGSEQFF. Written as DNA, the CDR3 is TGTGCCAGCAGTTACGACAATGGAAGTGAGCAGTTCTTC.

This chain joins TRBV6-1 and TRBJ1-1; no clear D. The V gene lost 3 bases and the J gene lost 4 bases, with 12 bases spanning the gap. In germline, CDR1 is MNHNS, CDR2 SASEGT. The CDR3 sequence is 14 residues long. CDR3 sequence (DNA): TGTGCCAGCAGTGAGGTCGGACCTGGCACTGAAGCTTTCTTT. Translating it yields CASSEVGPGTEAFF.

The J gene is TRBJ2-1, the V gene TRBV12-3 or TRBV12-4, with D tentatively TRBD1 (5 bases). The CDR3 is made up of 14 amino acids. Deletions cut 8 bases from V and 6 bases from J, with 17 bases between. CDR3 sequence: CASGHPGSVNEQFF. CDR3 nucleotide sequence: TGTGCCAGCGGCCATCCAGGGTCGGTCAATGAGCAGTTCTTC.

The rearrangement links TRBV24-1 to TRBJ2-3; 7 nucleotides agree with TRBD1. With V trimmed by 7 bases and J by 2 bases, 8 bases remained unmatched. There are 15 residues in the CDR3. Germline V gene sequence: CDR1 KGHDR, CDR2 SFDVKD. The CDR3 DNA is TGTGCCACCAGCGACAGGGAAAGGTCCACAGATACGCAGTATTTT. Translating it yields CATSDRERSTDTQYF.

A remark on this clonotype: A single base separates this from a much larger clone, so it may be a read error. The chain has TRBV20-1 and TRBJ2-3; no reliable D call. Germline assignment: CDR1 DFQATT and CDR2 SNEGSKA (reference sequence). V was trimmed by 0 bases and J by 6 bases, leaving 19 bases between them. The CDR3 runs 16 residues. CDR3 in DNA: TGCAGTGCTAGAGATCATGCACTGCAAAAAAGGGATACGCAGTATTTT. Translation gives CSARDHALQKRDTQYF.

Many counts were recorded for this clonotype. The CDR3 is CASSPTLIYEQYF. For the CDR3, the DNA is TGTGCCAGCAGTCCTACGTTAATCTACGAGCAGTACTTC. The chain uses TRBV12-3 or TRBV12-4 and TRBJ2-7, with D hard to call. The CDR3 runs to 13 residues. Trimming took 5 bases from V and 3 from J, leaving 11 bases between them.

This chain connects TRBV2 to TRBJ1-1, with D possibly matching TRBD1 (5 bases). V lost 11 bases and J lost 2, with 21 bases in between. This CDR3 spans 15 amino acids. Germline V lookup: CDR1 SNHLY, CDR2 FYNNEI. CDR3 protein: CAGVKARGANTEAFF. CDR3 DNA: TGTGCCGGCGTGAAAGCCCGAGGGGCAAACACTGAAGCTTTCTTT.

This clonotype has ten or more counts. The J gene is TRBJ2-7, the V gene TRBV7-3, with 10 bases that match TRBD2. CDR1 is SGHTA and CDR2 is FQGTGA in the germline V gene. This CDR3 spans 15 amino acids. The ends lost 3 bases at V and 3 bases at J; junction bases unmatched: 5. The CDR3 is CASSFTSGKGYEQYF. CDR3 in DNA: TGTGCCAGCAGCTTTACTAGCGGGAAGGGCTACGAGCAGTACTTC.

With regard to this clonotype: A junction end diverges from the germline sequence, so it may reflect a read error. V usage is TRBV7-2 and J usage is TRBJ2-3; D unclear. From germline, CDR1 is SGHTA and CDR2 FQGNSA. The CDR3 runs to 12 residues. CDR3 sequence: CASSFFTDTRYF. CDR3 bases: TGTGCCAGCAGCTTCTTCACAGATACGCGGTATTTT.

Note on this clonotype: The junction departs from germline at one end; a sequencing error may be responsible. V gene TRBV9 combines with J gene TRBJ2-2; 12 nucleotides align to TRBD2. Germline lookup yields CDR1 SGDLS and CDR2 YYNGEE. CDR3 size: 18 residues. The chain's CDR3 is CVSSVEDLAGGRIGELFF. The CDR3 DNA follows: TGTGTCAGCAGCGTAGAGGACCTAGCGGGGGGGCGTATCGGGGAGCTGTTTTTT.